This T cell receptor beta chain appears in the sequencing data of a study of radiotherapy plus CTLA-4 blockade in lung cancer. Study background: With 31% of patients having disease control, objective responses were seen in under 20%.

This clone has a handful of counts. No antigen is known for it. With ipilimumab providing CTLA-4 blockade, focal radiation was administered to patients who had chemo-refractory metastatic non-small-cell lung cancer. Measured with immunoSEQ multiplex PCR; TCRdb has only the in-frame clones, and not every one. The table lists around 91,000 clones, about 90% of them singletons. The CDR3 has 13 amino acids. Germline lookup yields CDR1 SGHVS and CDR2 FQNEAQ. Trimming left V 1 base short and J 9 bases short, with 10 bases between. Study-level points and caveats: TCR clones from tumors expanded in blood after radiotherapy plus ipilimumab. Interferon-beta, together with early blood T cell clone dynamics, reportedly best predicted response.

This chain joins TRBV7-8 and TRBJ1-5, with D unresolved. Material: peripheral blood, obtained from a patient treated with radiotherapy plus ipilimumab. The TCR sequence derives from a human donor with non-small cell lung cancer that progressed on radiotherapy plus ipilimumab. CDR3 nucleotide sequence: TGTGCCAGCAGCTTAGATCACGTCTCGCCCCAGCATTTT. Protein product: CASSLDHVSPQHF.